This is a list of T cell receptor beta chains from one sample in a study of high-grade serous ovarian cancer treatment subgroups. Some clones are missing from TCRdb's copy, which holds only in-frame ones; the method was immunoSEQ multiplex PCR. The data contain about 15,000 clones, 86% of them singletons. Sequencing was done on a sample of tumor tissue. The receptors were sampled from a human donor with high-grade serous ovarian cancer. Each CDR3 is given with its conserved first and last residue. Fields, in order: J gene, clone size, D gene, V gene, CDR3 protein, CDR3 DNA. D genes are given only for firm matches. A clone size is listed for some rows: how often the clone was seen (once, few, many), or a class if it is expanded.

TRBJ1-1,once,.,TRBV27,CASSLGRNTEAFF,TGTGCCAGCAGTTTAGGGAGGAACACTGAAGCTTTCTTT
TRBJ2-5,.,.,TRBV29-1,CSVGGKETQYF,TGCAGCGTTGGCGGGAAGGAGACCCAGTACTTC
TRBJ1-3,.,.,TRBV18,CASSPPRANSGNTIYF,TGTGCCAGCTCACCCCCCCGGGCCAACTCTGGAAACACCATATATTTT
TRBJ2-7,.,.,TRBV7-2,CASSLGRAYEQYF,TGTGCCAGCAGCTTAGGTAGGGCTTACGAGCAGTACTTC
TRBJ2-3,.,TRBD2,TRBV5-4,CASSPGLGSTDTQYF,TGTGCCAGCAGCCCGGGACTAGGGAGCACAGATACGCAGTATTTT
TRBJ2-5,.,TRBD2,TRBV7-9,CASSHSSGDRGEQYF,TGTGCCAGCAGCCACTCTAGCGGCGACCGGGGGGAGCAGTACTTC
TRBJ2-3,.,.,TRBV12-5,CASGLAPVWPDTQYF,TGTGCTAGTGGTTTGGCCCCGGTATGGCCAGATACGCAGTATTTT
TRBJ2-7,.,TRBD2,TRBV28,CASRNPGLAGPYEQYF,TGTGCCAGCAGAAACCCAGGACTAGCGGGGCCCTACGAGCAGTACTTC
TRBJ1-2,.,TRBD1,TRBV6-5,CASKEDRAESRGYTF,TGTGCCAGCAAGGAGGACAGGGCGGAATCCCGTGGCTACACCTTC
TRBJ2-7,.,.,TRBV14,CASSHDRNYEQYF,TGTGCCAGCAGCCACGACAGAAACTACGAGCAGTACTTC
TRBJ1-2,.,TRBD1,TRBV6-6,CASSYQTGVDGYTF,TGTGCCAGCAGTTACCAAACAGGGGTGGATGGCTACACCTTC
TRBJ1-5,.,.,TRBV19,CASRGRNSNQPQHF,TGTGCCAGTAGGGGACGGAATAGCAATCAGCCCCAGCATTTT
TRBJ2-7,.,TRBD2,TRBV5-6,CASSPIAGAMGEQYF,TGTGCCAGCAGCCCTATAGCGGGGGCAATGGGCGAGCAGTACTTC
TRBJ2-6,.,.,TRBV28,CATGSGANVLTF,TGTGCCACGGGGTCTGGGGCCAACGTCCTGACTTTC
TRBJ2-3,.,.,TRBV9,CASSPPRMTDTQYF,TGTGCCAGCAGCCCTCCTAGGATGACAGATACGCAGTATTTT
TRBJ2-7,.,TRBD1,TRBV28,CASSLLRDRVYF,TGTGCCAGCAGTTTACTCCGGGACAGGGTATACTTC
TRBJ1-1,.,TRBD1,TRBV27,CASSPLGQGNTEAFF,TGTGCCAGCAGTCCCCTAGGACAGGGGAACACTGAAGCTTTCTTT
TRBJ2-7,large,TRBD1,TRBV11-2,CASSSKTGVGYEQYF,TGTGCCAGCAGCTCAAAGACAGGGGTGGGTTACGAGCAGTACTTC
TRBJ2-7,.,.,TRBV6-5,CASSYAPGYEQYF,TGTGCCAGCAGTTACGCCCCGGGCTACGAGCAGTACTTC
TRBJ1-5,.,TRBD1,TRBV6-6,CASMTGGGNQPQHF,TGTGCCAGCATGACAGGGGGCGGCAATCAGCCCCAGCATTTT
TRBJ1-1,.,.,TRBV5-6,CASSLGPGSTEAFF,TGTGCCAGCAGCTTGGGGCCTGGGTCAACTGAAGCTTTCTTT
TRBJ1-2,.,TRBD1,TRBV7-9,CASSLGGGGVTGDYGYTF,TGTGCCAGCAGCTTAGGGGGGGGCGGAGTGACAGGGGACTATGGCTACACCTTC
TRBJ2-7,few,TRBD1,TRBV4-1,CASSRGQAYSYEQYF,TGCGCCAGCAGCCGGGGACAGGCGTACTCCTACGAGCAGTACTTC
TRBJ2-7,.,TRBD2,TRBV4-1,CASSQEGGGSSSYEQYF,TGCGCCAGCAGCCAAGAAGGCGGGGGGTCATCATCCTACGAGCAGTACTTC
TRBJ2-3,once,TRBD2,TRBV9,CASSGWTSGFANTQYF,TGTGCCAGCAGCGGATGGACTAGCGGTTTTGCAAATACGCAGTATTTT
TRBJ2-2,.,TRBD1,TRBV9,CASSVGSDRFAGELFF,TGTGCCAGCAGCGTAGGGTCGGACAGGTTCGCTGGGGAGCTGTTTTTT
TRBJ2-7,once,TRBD1,TRBV6-5,CASSQNRGSYEQYF,TGTGCCAGCAGCCAAAACAGGGGATCCTACGAGCAGTACTTC